The 11 T cell receptor beta chains in this list originate from one sample, sequenced in a study of CD4 T cells in relation to SARS-CoV-2 and coronaviruses. Produced via immunoSEQ multiplex PCR; TCRdb's table is partial and in-frame only. The table includes 20,000 to 25,000 clones, about 70% detected once. Unexposed donor CD4+ T cells date from about 2011-2018, before the COVID-19 pandemic. CD4+ T cells were isolated from the cells after around 9 days of culture. These receptors have no known antigen. Specimen: CD4+ T cells from PBMCs, cultured in vitro. These receptors were collected from a human donor in good health.

The rearrangement joins TRBV28 to TRBJ1-1; the D is unclear. The length of the CDR3 is 12 residues. The V end lost 6 bases, the J end lost 2 bases, and 7 bases lay between the germline ends. In germline, CDR1 is MDHEN, CDR2 SYDVKM. CDR3 DNA: TGTGCCAGCAGGTCAGCCAACACTGAAGCTTTCTTT. Amino acids: CASRSANTEAFF.

The V and J genes are TRBV5-1 and TRBJ2-7; weak D call: TRBD1 (5 bases). V dropped 1 base and J dropped 2 bases, with 16 bases sitting between them. Germline CDR1 and CDR2: SGHRS and YFSETQ. The CDR3 has 16 amino acids. The DNA for the CDR3 is TGCGCCAGCAGCTTGCAACCCCCAGACAGTCCCTACGAGCAGTACTTC. It encodes CASSLQPPDSPYEQYF.

This chain joins TRBV5-6 and TRBJ2-2; D uncertain. The CDR3 contains 12 residues. Trimming left V 4 bases short and J 5 bases short, with 6 bases between. Germline V gene data show CDR1 as SGHDT and CDR2 as YYEEEE. This CDR3 reads CASSPRTGELFF. CDR3 bases: TGTGCCAGCAGCCCCCGGACCGGGGAGCTGTTTTTT.

Here the CDR3 DNA reads TGTGCCTGGAGTAAAAACAATGAGCAGTTCTTC. Translation: CAWSKNNEQFF. The rearrangement uses TRBV30 and TRBJ2-1, with D hard to call. There are 11 residues in the CDR3. The V gene's germline CDR1 is GTSNPN and CDR2 SVGIG (reference sequence). V was clipped by 2 bases and J by 5 bases, with 4 bases between them.

CDR3 protein: CASSSRLAGGPSEQYF. CDR3 nucleotides: TGTGCCAGTAGTTCCCGACTAGCGGGAGGGCCTAGCGAGCAGTACTTC. The chain combines TRBV19 with TRBJ2-7; TRBD2 matches at 14 bases. Germline V gene data show CDR1 as LNHDA and CDR2 as SQIVND (reference sequence). With 5 bases clipped from V and 6 bases from J, the junction kept 9 bases outside the gene matches. The CDR3 contains 16 residues.

The V gene is TRBV7-9, the J gene TRBJ1-3; weak D call: TRBD1 (6 bases). The CDR3 length is 17 residues. Per germline, CDR1 SEHNR and CDR2 FQNEAQ (reference sequence). V dropped 2 bases and J dropped 2 bases, with 16 bases sitting between them. CDR3 DNA sequence: TGTGCCAGCAGCTTATTGAACCGGGGGGCGCCTGGAAACACCATATATTTT. Protein product: CASSLLNRGAPGNTIYF.

V and J are TRBV27 and TRBJ1-5; D is uncertain. Trimming removed 5 bases at V and 2 bases at J, with 13 bases between. Germline lookup yields CDR1 MNHEY and CDR2 SMNVEV (reference sequence). This CDR3 contains 15 residues. The CDR3 nucleotides read TGTGCCAGCAGTCCACGGATATTCGGCAATCAGCCCCAGCATTTT. Translation gives CASSPRIFGNQPQHF.

The chain carries TRBV4-2 and TRBJ1-2; D is ambiguous. The CDR3 contains 15 residues. Per germline, CDR1 LGHNA and CDR2 YNFKEQ. V was clipped by 0 bases and J by 3 bases, with 11 bases between them. The CDR3 region is CASSQDPSADYGYTF. The CDR3 bases are TGTGCCAGCAGCCAAGACCCGTCAGCAGACTATGGCTACACCTTC.

The chain joins TRBV6-5 to TRBJ2-7, with TRBD2 as a possible D gene (6 bases). Trimming removed 0 bases from V and 4 bases from J, with 16 bases in between. Germline CDR1 MNHEY, CDR2 SVGAGI. The CDR3 has 16 residues. The CDR3 nucleotides read TGTGCCAGCAGTTACTCGATTGCGGGGAAGGAGTACGAGCAGTACTTC. This sequence encodes CASSYSIAGKEYEQYF.

This chain links TRBV10-3 with TRBJ1-1; 8 positions match TRBD1. With V trimmed by 6 bases and J by 0 bases, 3 bases remained unmatched. CDR3 length: 14 amino acids. CDR1 is ENHRY and CDR2 is SYGVKD in the germline V gene. CDR3 amino acids: CAIRGQVMNTEAFF. DNA for the CDR3: TGTGCCATCAGGGGACAGGTGATGAACACTGAAGCTTTCTTT.

J is TRBJ2-7 and V is TRBV7-8; 8 bases agree with TRBD1. The junction had 10 bases not matched to a gene; V was cut back by 1 base and J by 2 bases. The CDR3 sequence is 17 residues long. CDR1 SGHVS and CDR2 FQNEAQ come from the germline V gene. The CDR3 sequence: CASSLENGTGRTYEQYF. CDR3 nucleotides: TGTGCCAGCAGCTTAGAGAACGGGACAGGTCGAACCTACGAGCAGTACTTC.